This T cell receptor beta chain was recovered during a study of cytomegalovirus exposure and HLA in healthy donors. Overall study findings and caveats: Donors belonging to an Asian-associated ancestry cluster reportedly showed fewer N-insertions in productive TCRs than the approximately 690-donor mean, according to what a later analysis found. The authors later linked a missense DCLRE1C variant to TCR beta V- and J-gene trimming.

The PCR was carried out with 60 Vbeta primers and 13 Jbeta primers. Clones were read by immunoSEQ multiplex PCR, and TCRdb kept only the in-frame ones, dropping some. This repertoire includes tens of thousands of clones. As regards this clone: Its matching antigen is unknown.

The CDR3 loop spans 15 amino acids. V was pared by 5 bases and J by 5 bases, with 7 bases of the junction left unmatched. Germline assignment: CDR1 MNHEY and CDR2 SMNVEV (reference sequence). Sequencing was performed on PBMCs. The chain has TRBV27 and TRBJ1-4; TRBD1 agrees at 8 bases. The TCR comes from a human donor in good health. The CDR3: CASSRTRGLNEKLFF. The DNA for the CDR3 is TGTGCCAGCAGTCGTACCAGGGGGCTAAATGAAAAACTGTTTTTT.